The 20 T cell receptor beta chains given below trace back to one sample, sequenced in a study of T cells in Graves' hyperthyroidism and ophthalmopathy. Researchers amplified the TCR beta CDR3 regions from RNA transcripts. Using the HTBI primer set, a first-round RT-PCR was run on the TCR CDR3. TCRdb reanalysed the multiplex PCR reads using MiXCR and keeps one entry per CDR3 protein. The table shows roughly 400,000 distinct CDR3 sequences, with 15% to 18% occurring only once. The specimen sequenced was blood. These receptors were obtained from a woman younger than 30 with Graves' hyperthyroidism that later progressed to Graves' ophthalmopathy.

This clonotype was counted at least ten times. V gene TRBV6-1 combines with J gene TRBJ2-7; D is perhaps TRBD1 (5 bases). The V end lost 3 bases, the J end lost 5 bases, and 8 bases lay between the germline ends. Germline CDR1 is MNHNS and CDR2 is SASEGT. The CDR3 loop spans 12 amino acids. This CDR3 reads CASSETVDEQYF. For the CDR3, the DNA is TGTGCCAGCAGTGAGACAGTCGACGAGCAGTACTTC.

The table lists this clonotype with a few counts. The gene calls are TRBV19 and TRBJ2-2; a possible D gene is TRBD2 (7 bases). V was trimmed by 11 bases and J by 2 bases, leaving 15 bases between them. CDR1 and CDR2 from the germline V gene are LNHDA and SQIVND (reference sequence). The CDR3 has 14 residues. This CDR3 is CASRGGINTGELFF. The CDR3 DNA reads TGTGCCTCTAGGGGGGGAATTAACACCGGGGAGCTGTTTTTT.

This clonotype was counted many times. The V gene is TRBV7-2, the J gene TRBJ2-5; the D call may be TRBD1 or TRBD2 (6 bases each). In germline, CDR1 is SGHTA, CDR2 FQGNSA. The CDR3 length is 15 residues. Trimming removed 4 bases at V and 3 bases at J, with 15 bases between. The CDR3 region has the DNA TGTGCCAGCAGCTCTAGACGGGGGCTCAAAGAGACCCAGTACTTC. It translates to CASSSRRGLKETQYF.

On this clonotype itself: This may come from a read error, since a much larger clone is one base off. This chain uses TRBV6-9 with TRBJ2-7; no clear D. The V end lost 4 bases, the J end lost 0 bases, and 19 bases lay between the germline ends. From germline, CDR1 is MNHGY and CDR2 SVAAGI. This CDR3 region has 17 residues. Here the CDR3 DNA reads TGTGCCAGCAGTTTCGCGTCGACTTGCGGAAGCTCCTACGAGCAGTACTTC. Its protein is CASSFASTCGSSYEQYF.

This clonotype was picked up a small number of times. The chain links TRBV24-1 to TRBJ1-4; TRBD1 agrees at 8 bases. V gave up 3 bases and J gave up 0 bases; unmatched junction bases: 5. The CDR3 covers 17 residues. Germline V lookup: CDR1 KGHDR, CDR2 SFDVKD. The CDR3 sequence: CATSDGDRTPTNEKLFF. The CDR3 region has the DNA TGTGCCACCAGTGATGGGGACAGGACGCCAACTAATGAAAAACTGTTTTTT.

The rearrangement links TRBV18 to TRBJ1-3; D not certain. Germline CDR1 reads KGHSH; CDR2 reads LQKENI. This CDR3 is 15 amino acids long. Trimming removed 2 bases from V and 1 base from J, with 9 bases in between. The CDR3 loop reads CASSPEMESGNTIYF. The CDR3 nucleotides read TGTGCCAGCTCACCAGAAATGGAATCTGGAAACACCATATATTTT. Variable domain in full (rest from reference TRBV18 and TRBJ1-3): NAGVMQNPRHLVRRRGQEARLRCSPMKGHSHVYWYRQLPEEGLKFMVYLQKENIIDESGMPKERFSAEFPKEGPSILRIQQVVRGDSAAYFCASSPEMESGNTIYFGEGSWLTVV.

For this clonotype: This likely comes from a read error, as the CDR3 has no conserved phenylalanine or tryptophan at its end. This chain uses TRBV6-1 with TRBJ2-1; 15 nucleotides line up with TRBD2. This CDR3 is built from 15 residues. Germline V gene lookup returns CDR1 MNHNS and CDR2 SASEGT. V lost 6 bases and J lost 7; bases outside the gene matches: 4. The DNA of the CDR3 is TGTGCCAGCAGCTCCGGGACTAGCGGGAGGAATGAGCAGTTCCTC. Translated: CASSSGTSGRNEQFL.

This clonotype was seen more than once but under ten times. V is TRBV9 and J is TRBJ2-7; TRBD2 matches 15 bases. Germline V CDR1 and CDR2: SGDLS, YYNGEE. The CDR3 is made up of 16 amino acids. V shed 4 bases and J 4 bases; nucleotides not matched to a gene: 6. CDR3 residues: CASSLGLAGGWYEQYF. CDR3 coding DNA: TGTGCCAGCAGCTTGGGACTAGCGGGAGGCTGGTACGAGCAGTACTTC.

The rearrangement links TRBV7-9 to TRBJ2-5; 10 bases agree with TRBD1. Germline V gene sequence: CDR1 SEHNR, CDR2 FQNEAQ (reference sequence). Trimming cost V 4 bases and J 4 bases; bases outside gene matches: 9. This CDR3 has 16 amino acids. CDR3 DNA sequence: TGTGCCAGCAGCTCCGACAGGGGGCCTCATAGAGAGACCCAGTACTTC. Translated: CASSSDRGPHRETQYF.

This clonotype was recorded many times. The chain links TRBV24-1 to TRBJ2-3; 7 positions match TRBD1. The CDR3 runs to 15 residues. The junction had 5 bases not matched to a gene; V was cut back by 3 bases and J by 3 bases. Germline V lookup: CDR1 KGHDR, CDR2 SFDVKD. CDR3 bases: TGTGCCACCAGTGATACTACAGGGGAAACAGATACGCAGTATTTT. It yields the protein CATSDTTGETDTQYF.

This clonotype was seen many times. CDR3 residues: CASSPTWGFMNTEAFF. The CDR3 DNA sequence: TGTGCCAGCAGCCCCACGTGGGGCTTCATGAACACTGAAGCTTTCTTT. The chain recombines TRBV7-8 with TRBJ1-1; TRBD1 is a possible D gene (5 bases). This CDR3 is built from 16 residues. V shed 5 bases and J shed 0 bases, with 16 bases lying between them. Per germline, CDR1 SGHVS and CDR2 FQNEAQ.

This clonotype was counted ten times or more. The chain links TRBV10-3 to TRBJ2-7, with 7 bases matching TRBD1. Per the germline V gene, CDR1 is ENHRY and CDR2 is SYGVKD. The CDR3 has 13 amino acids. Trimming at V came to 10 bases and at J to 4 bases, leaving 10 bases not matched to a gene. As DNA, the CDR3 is TGTGCCACCCTCGGGACAGCCCCTTACGAGCAGTACTTC. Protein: CATLGTAPYEQYF.

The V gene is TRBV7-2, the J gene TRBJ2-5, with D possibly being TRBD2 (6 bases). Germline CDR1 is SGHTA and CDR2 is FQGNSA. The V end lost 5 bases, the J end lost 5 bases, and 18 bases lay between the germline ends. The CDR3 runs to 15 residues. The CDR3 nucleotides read TGTGCCAGCAGCCAAGGGAGGCAGGGTCGGGAGACCCAGTACTTC. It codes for CASSQGRQGRETQYF.

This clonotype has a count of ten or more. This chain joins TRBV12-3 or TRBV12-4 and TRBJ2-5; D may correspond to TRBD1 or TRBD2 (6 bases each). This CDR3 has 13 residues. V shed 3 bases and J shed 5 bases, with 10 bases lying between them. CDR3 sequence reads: CASSFGGDETQYF. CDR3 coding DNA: TGTGCCAGCAGTTTCGGGGGCGACGAGACCCAGTACTTC.

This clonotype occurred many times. The CDR3 coding sequence is TGTGCCAGCAGGAACACTCCCGTGGGCCTCTACGAGCAGTACTTC. It encodes CASRNTPVGLYEQYF. The V call is TRBV2, the J call TRBJ2-7; D unclear. Trimming removed 6 bases from V and 3 bases from J, with 18 bases in between. CDR1 SNHLY and CDR2 FYNNEI come from the germline V gene. This CDR3 spans 15 amino acids.

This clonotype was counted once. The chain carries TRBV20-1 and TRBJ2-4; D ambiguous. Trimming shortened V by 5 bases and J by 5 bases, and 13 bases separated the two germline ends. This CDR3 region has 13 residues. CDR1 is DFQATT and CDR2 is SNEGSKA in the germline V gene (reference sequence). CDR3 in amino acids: CSAGYELQNIQYF. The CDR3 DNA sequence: TGCAGTGCTGGGTATGAACTACAAAACATTCAGTACTTC.

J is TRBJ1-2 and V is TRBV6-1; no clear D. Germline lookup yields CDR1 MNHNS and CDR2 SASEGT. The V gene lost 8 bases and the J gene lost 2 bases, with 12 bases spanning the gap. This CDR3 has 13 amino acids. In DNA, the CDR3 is TGTGCCAGCTGCGACACCCCCAACTATGGCTACACCTTC. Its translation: CASCDTPNYGYTF.

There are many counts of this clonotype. This chain's CDR3 is CASSQAPLTRDTQYF. For the CDR3, the DNA is TGTGCCAGCAGCCAGGCCCCCCTGACGAGAGATACGCAGTATTTT. The chain is built from TRBV3-1 and TRBJ2-3; D unclear. The V gene's germline CDR1 is LGHDT and CDR2 YNNKEL (reference sequence). V was shortened by 3 bases and J by 5 bases, with 15 bases between the two germline ends. This CDR3 comprises 15 residues.

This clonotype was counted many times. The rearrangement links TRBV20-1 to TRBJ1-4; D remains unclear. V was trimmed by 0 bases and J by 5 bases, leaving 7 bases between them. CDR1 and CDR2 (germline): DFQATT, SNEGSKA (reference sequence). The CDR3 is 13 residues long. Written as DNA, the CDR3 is TGCAGTGCTAGAGAGACGGAAAATGAAAAACTGTTTTTT. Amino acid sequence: CSARETENEKLFF.

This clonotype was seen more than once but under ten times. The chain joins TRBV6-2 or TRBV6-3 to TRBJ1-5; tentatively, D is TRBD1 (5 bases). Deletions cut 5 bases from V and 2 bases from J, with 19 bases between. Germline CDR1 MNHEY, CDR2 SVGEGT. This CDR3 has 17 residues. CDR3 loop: CASSLGPKEWGNQPQHF. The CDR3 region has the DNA TGTGCCAGCAGTCTGGGACCTAAAGAGTGGGGCAATCAGCCCCAGCATTTT.